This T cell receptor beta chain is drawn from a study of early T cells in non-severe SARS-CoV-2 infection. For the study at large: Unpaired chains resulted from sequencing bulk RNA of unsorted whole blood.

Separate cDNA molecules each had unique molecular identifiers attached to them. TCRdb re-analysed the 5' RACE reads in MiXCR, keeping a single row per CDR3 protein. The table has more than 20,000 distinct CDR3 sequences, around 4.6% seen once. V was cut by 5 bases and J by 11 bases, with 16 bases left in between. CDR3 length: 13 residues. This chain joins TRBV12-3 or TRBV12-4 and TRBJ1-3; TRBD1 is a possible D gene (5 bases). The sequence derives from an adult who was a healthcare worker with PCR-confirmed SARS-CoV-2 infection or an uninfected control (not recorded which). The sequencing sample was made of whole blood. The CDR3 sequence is CASSLIEGKSIYF. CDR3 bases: TGTGCCAGCAGTCTTATAGAGGGGAAATCCATATATTTT.